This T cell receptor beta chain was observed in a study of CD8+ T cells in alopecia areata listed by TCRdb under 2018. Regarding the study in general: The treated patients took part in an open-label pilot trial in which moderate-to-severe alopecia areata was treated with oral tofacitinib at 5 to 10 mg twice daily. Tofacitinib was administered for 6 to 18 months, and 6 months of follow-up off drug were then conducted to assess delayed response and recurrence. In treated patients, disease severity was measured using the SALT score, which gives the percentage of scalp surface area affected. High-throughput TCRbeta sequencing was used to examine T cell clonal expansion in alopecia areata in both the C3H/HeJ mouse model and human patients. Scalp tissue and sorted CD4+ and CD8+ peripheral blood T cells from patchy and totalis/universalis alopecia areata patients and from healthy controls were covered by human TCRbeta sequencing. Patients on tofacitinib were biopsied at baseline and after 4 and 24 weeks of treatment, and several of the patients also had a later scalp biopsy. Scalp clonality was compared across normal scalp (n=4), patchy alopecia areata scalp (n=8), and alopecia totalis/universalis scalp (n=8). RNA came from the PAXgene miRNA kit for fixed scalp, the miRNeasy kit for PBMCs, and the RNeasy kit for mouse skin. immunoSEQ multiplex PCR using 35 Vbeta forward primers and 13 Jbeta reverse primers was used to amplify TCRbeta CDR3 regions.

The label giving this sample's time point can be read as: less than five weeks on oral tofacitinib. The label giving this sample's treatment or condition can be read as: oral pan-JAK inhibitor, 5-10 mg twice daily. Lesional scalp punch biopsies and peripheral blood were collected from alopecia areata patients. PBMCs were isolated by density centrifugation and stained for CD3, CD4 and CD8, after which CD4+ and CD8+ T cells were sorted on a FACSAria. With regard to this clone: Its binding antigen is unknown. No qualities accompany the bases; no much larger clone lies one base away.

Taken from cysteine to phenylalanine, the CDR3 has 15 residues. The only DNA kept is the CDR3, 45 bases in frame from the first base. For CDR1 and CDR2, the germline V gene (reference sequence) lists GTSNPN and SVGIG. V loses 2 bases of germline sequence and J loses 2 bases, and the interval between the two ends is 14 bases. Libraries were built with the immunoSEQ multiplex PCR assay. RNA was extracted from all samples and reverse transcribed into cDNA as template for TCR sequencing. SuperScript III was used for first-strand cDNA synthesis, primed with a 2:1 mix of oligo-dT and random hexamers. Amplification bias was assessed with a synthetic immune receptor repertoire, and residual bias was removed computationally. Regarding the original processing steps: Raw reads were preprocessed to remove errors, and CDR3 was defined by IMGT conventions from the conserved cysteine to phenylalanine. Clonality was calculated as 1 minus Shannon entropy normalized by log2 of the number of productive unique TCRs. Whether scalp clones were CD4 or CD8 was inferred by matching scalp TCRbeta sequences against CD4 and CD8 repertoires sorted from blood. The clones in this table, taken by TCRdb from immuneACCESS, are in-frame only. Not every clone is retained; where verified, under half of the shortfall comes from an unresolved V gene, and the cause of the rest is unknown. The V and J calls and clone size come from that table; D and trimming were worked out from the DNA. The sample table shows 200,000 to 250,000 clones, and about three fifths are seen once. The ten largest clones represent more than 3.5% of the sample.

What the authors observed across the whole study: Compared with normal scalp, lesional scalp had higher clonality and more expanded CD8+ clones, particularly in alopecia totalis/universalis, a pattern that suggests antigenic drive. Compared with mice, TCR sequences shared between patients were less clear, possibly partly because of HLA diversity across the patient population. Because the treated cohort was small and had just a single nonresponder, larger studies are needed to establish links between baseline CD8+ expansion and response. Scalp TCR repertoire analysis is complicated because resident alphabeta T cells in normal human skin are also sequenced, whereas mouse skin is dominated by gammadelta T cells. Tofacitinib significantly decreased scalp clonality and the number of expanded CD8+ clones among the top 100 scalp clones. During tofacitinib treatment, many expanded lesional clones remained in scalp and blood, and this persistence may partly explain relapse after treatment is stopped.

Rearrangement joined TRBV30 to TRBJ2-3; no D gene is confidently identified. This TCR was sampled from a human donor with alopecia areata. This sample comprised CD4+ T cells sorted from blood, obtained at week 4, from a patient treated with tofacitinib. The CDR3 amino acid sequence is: CAWSSPGSLTDTQYF. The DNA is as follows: TGTGCCTGGAGTTCTCCGGGCTCCCTCACAGATACGCAGTATTTT.